One sample yielded the 8 T cell receptor beta chains listed below, sequenced in a study of a mutant IDH1 vaccine in newly diagnosed glioma. Described time point: week 23, last vaccination. A 20-mer mutant IDH1 peptide at 300 ug was injected subcutaneously with topical imiquimod. Sequenced by immunoSEQ multiplex PCR; TCRdb stores in-frame clones only, minus some. The profile shows about 20,000 clones, roughly four fifths of them singletons. For these receptors, no antigen is known. The sequencing used PBMCs, collected from a glioma patient whose treatment included an IDH1 peptide vaccine. The receptors originated from a young man with glioma.

The chain links TRBV6-6 to TRBJ2-7; 8 bases line up with TRBD2. Germline V gene data show CDR1 as MNHNY and CDR2 as SVGAGI (reference sequence). This CDR3 region has 16 residues. The J segment lost 1 base and the V segment lost 7 bases, leaving 12 bases of the junction unmatched. The CDR3 is CASNSGRSGRSYEQYF. The CDR3 DNA follows: TGTGCCAGCAACTCTGGGCGAAGCGGGAGATCCTACGAGCAGTACTTC.

The V and J genes are TRBV10-3 and TRBJ2-3; TRBD2 matches at 12 bases. The germline V gene has CDR1 ENHRY and CDR2 SYGVKD. The CDR3 totals 16 residues. The junction had 6 bases not matched to a gene; V was cut back by 4 bases and J by 4 bases. CDR3 coding DNA: TGTGCCATCAGTGTAGAGACTAGCGGGAGATCAGATACGCAGTATTTT. Residues: CAISVETSGRSDTQYF.

The V gene is TRBV7-9, the J gene TRBJ1-3; D uncertain. The CDR3 totals 16 residues. Germline loops: CDR1 SEHNR, CDR2 FQNEAQ (reference sequence). V was clipped by 5 bases and J by 4 bases, with 18 bases between them. Written as DNA, the CDR3 is TGTGCCAGCAGCAAGACGGCCACCTCTTGGGGAAACACCATATATTTT. Its translation is CASSKTATSWGNTIYF.

The chain recombines TRBV4-2 with TRBJ2-5; 7 nucleotides align to TRBD2. V lost 6 bases and J lost 5; bases outside the gene matches: 9. This CDR3 spans 14 amino acids. The germline V gene encodes CDR1 LGHNA and CDR2 YNFKEQ. The CDR3 spells CASSAGVPGETQYF. Written as DNA, the CDR3 is TGTGCCAGCAGTGCGGGAGTTCCGGGTGAGACCCAGTACTTC.

This chain uses TRBV19 with TRBJ1-5; D is unresolved. The V end was cut by 3 bases, the J end by 11 bases, with 14 bases between. The germline gives CDR1 LNHDA, CDR2 SQIVND (reference sequence). This CDR3 region has 13 residues. CDR3 loop: CASSMVEGKTQHF. In nucleotides, the CDR3 is TGTGCCAGTAGTATGGTGGAAGGCAAAACCCAGCATTTT.

The chain couples TRBV11-3 to TRBJ1-2; 8 nucleotides agree with TRBD1. Germline CDR1 SGHNT, CDR2 YENEEA. V dropped 3 bases and J dropped 8; count of bases not matched to a gene: 5. The length of the CDR3 is 13 residues. The chain's CDR3 is CASSFRQGIGYTF. CDR3 bases: TGTGCCAGCAGCTTTAGACAGGGGATCGGCTACACCTTC.

The J gene is TRBJ2-1, the V gene TRBV5-1; D is possibly TRBD2 (5 bases). Germline V lookup: CDR1 SGHRS, CDR2 YFSETQ. This CDR3 comprises 11 residues. The ends were cut back, 2 bases at V and 8 bases at J, with 5 bases in the middle. CDR3 loop: CASSFGDEQFF. In nucleotides, the CDR3 is TGCGCCAGCAGCTTCGGGGATGAGCAGTTCTTC.

This clone was seen a handful of times. The CDR3 nucleotides read TGTGCCGTCCGTTTCGGAAGGGCCCAGCATTTT. It specifies CAVRFGRAQHF. V gene TRBV19 combines with J gene TRBJ1-5; no reliable D call. The germline V gene has CDR1 LNHDA and CDR2 SQIVND (reference sequence). The V gene lost 11 bases and the J gene lost 11 bases, with 16 bases spanning the gap. CDR3 size: 11 residues.